This T cell receptor beta chain was documented in a study of B cell selection in AIRE deficiency (dated by TCRdb to between 2018 and 2020). In terms of the full investigation: Researchers compared TCRbeta repertoires of sorted blood CD4+ conventional T cells and regulatory T cells in AIRE-deficient patients with those in healthy controls. The TCR-sequenced cohort comprised roughly five AIRE-deficient APECED patients and roughly five healthy control donors.

Notes on this clone: Its antigen specificity is not known. Per-nucleotide qualities are absent, and no much larger clonotype sits a single base away.

The immunoSEQ platform was used to sequence the TCRbeta chain. The study's own analysis went as follows. Pooled Treg repertoires yielded about 5.65x10^4 distinct TCRbeta sequences from patients and fewer than 1x10^5 from healthy donors. Treg TCRbeta sequences shared by two or more individuals were defined as public, and these public Treg TCRbeta sequences were subsequently searched for in Tconv repertoires. Differences between groups were assessed by Mann-Whitney U tests with Bonferroni-Dunn correction in GraphPad Prism 7.03. TCRdb stores this immuneACCESS table with in-frame sequences only. Part of the clones is absent; in the studies checked, under half of the shortfall reflects unresolved V genes, and no reason is known for the rest. That table furnishes V, J and clone size, whereas the DNA furnished D and trimming. In this sample the table shows 20,000 to 25,000 clones, 94% of which occur a single time. Roughly 1.9% of the sample comes from the top ten.

The trim is 3 bases for V and 7 bases for J, with a gap of 9 bases between the germline ends. The CDR3 contains 12 residues, cysteine and phenylalanine counted. Here the CDR3 DNA is all that survives: 36 bases in frame from base 1. Reading the germline V gene gives CDR1 SNHLY and CDR2 FYNNEI. Regulatory T cells were sorted as CD4+CD25hiCD127low/negative cells. The AIRE-deficient patients had APECED syndrome. Sorting of Tconv and Treg cells intended for TCRbeta sequencing was performed on a FACSAria flow cytometer. Sorted cells were collected in 5-ml round-bottom polystyrene tubes, and dry cell pellets were stored frozen at -80 degrees C prior to sequencing. Summary of the overall study and its limitations: About 33% of the Treg TCRbeta sequences shared among healthy donors were detected in patient Tconv cells, suggesting that Treg-biased clones are diverted into the Tconv compartment. Sequencing covered only TCRbeta chains, and roughly 40% of shared healthy-donor Treg sequences were also present in healthy Tconv, possibly due to differing TCRalpha chains. Shared Treg sequences had shorter CDR3s, reflecting a bias toward rearrangements with few non-templated nucleotide insertions. Among around 3,900 shared Treg TCRbeta sequences, around 34% were shared exclusively among healthy donors and about 9.4% exclusively among patients, which suggests that Treg selection is less efficient in the absence of AIRE. Tconv and Treg cells from AIRE-deficient patients showed TCRBV gene usage, CDR3 length and TCR diversity similar to those of healthy donors.

The chain was built from TRBV2 and TRBJ2-5; no D gene can be assigned with confidence. The sequencing sample was made of Tregs sorted from PBMCs. The origin of this receptor is a human donor with AIRE deficiency. The nucleotide sequence is given as TGTGCCAGCAGTGACTCCCGGGCGACCCAGTACTTC. It specifies CASSDSRATQYF.